This TCR beta chain emerged from a study of CXCR3-negative and CXCR3-positive naive CD8 T cells. The method, 5' RACE with UMI labels, was used to prepare the TRB cDNA libraries. No DNA is given; TCRdb re-called the 5' RACE reads and lists each CDR3 protein once. The table lists some 130,000 distinct CDR3 sequences, with approximately 0.46% in the top ten. CDR1 is LGHNA and CDR2 is YSLEER in the germline V gene. CDR3 length: 14 residues. CD45RO-CCR7+CD27+CD95- marked naive CD8+ T cells. The sequencing sample was made of naive CXCR3- CD8+ T cells from blood. Stated subset: CD45RO-CCR7+CD27+CD95- naive CD8+ T cells lacking CXCR3 (TNR3-). The origin of this receptor is a human donor in good health. Some clones in this sample may be carry-over from other donors' samples. The rearrangement joins TRBV4-3 to TRBJ1-6. CDR3 region: CASSQDGYNSPLHF.